This T cell receptor beta chain was identified during a study of blood T cell repertoires in COVID-19. Some clones are missing from TCRdb's copy, which holds only in-frame ones; the method was immunoSEQ multiplex PCR. Of about 140,000 clones in the sample, 86% were seen once. Trimming removed 7 bases at V and 2 bases at J, with 24 bases between. The length of the CDR3 is 16 residues. Per the germline V gene, CDR1 is GTSNPN and CDR2 is SVGIG (reference sequence). This clone was recorded many times. This receptor was taken from an older woman with acute or convalescent COVID-19. This chain connects TRBV30 to TRBJ2-7, with D possibly matching TRBD1 (6 bases). Sequencing input: peripheral blood. CDR3 sequence reads: CASVNRLGGNPYEQYF. The CDR3 DNA reads as TGTGCCTCCGTGAACAGGTTAGGGGGAAATCCCTACGAGCAGTACTTC.